The next 8 T cell receptor beta chains were all read from a single sample in a study of blood T cell repertoires in COVID-19. Sequencing used immunoSEQ multiplex PCR; TCRdb keeps in-frame clones, though not all of them. Of about 140,000 clones listed, about 86% are singletons. Sequences were obtained from peripheral blood. These receptors were taken from a woman aged 55-70 years with acute or convalescent COVID-19.

The chain links TRBV7-2 to TRBJ2-5, with 9 bases matching TRBD2. Germline CDR1 SGHTA, CDR2 FQGNSA. Trimming took 4 bases from V and 5 from J; bases not matched to a gene: 5. The CDR3 loop spans 14 amino acids. CDR3 DNA: TGTGCCAGCAGCTCCCCTAGCGGGGTGGAGACCCAGTACTTC. This gives the protein CASSSPSGVETQYF.

V gene TRBV18 combines with J gene TRBJ1-2; 8 bases match TRBD1. V lost 3 bases and J lost 7; bases outside the gene matches: 7. Germline CDR1 and CDR2: KGHSH and LQKENI. This CDR3 comprises 14 residues. The CDR3 nucleotides are TGTGCCAGCTCACCCCCTGACAGGGGTGGTGGCTACACCTTC. The encoded protein is CASSPPDRGGGYTF. The full variable domain, with the rest looked up from reference TRBV18 and TRBJ1-2, is NAGVMQNPRHLVRRRGQEARLRCSPMKGHSHVYWYRQLPEEGLKFMVYLQKENIIDESGMPKERFSAEFPKEGPSILRIQQVVRGDSAAYFCASSPPDRGGGYTFGSGTRLTVV.

The J gene is TRBJ1-1, the V gene TRBV24-1; maybe TRBD1 (5 bases). From germline, CDR1 is KGHDR and CDR2 SFDVKD. The CDR3 has 15 residues. V lost 4 bases and J lost 4, with 15 bases in between. The CDR3 sequence is CATSDSRGVGTEAFF. The CDR3 nucleotides are TGTGCCACCAGTGACTCGCGGGGCGTGGGCACTGAAGCTTTCTTT.

V gene TRBV15 combines with J gene TRBJ2-5; 7 bases are shared with TRBD2. The germline V gene encodes CDR1 LNHNV and CDR2 YYDKDF (reference sequence). The trim removed 0 bases at V and 2 bases at J, leaving 6 bases unmatched. The CDR3 contains 16 residues. The CDR3 DNA is TGTGCCACCAGCAGAGAGAGTAGCGGGCGGCAAGAGACCCAGTACTTC. Residues: CATSRESSGRQETQYF.

V is TRBV24-1 and J is TRBJ2-3, with a tentative D call TRBD2 (6 bases). This CDR3 is 20 amino acids long. The V gene's germline CDR1 is KGHDR and CDR2 SFDVKD. V was cut by 1 base and J by 4 bases, with 26 bases left in between. The CDR3 DNA is TGTGCCACCAGTGATTTCGCCGGGGAGAGGGAGGAGAGGTCCCCAGATACGCAGTATTTT. Encoded protein: CATSDFAGEREERSPDTQYF.

V is TRBV5-1 and J is TRBJ2-7, with D perhaps TRBD2 (6 bases). Between the trimmed V and J ends, which lost 0 bases and 0 bases, there was a span of 16 bases. The germline V gene has CDR1 SGHRS and CDR2 YFSETQ. The CDR3 has 17 amino acids. As DNA, the CDR3 is TGCGCCAGCAGCTTGGTAGGGGCGGGAAGCCTCTCCTACGAGCAGTACTTC. As protein: CASSLVGAGSLSYEQYF. The entire variable domain, with the rest obtained from reference TRBV5-1 and TRBJ2-7, is as follows: KAGVTQTPRYLIKTRGQQVTLSCSPISGHRSVSWYQQTPGQGLQFLFEYFSETQRNKGNFPGRFSGRQFSNSRSEMNVSTLELGDSALYLCASSLVGAGSLSYEQYFGPGTRLTVT.

The chain carries TRBV4-2 and TRBJ1-1, with D possibly matching TRBD1 (5 bases). The CDR3 runs 14 residues. The germline V and J ends were trimmed by 0 bases and 8 bases, with 13 bases remaining between them. The V gene's germline CDR1 is LGHNA and CDR2 YNFKEQ. The CDR3 nucleotides read TGTGCCAGCAGCCAAGAGGGGCGGGACGGAGAAGCTTTCTTT. Protein sequence: CASSQEGRDGEAFF.

The gene calls are TRBV11-1 and TRBJ1-2; tentatively, D is TRBD1 (5 bases). CDR1 is SGHAT, CDR2 FQDESV, per germline (reference sequence). This CDR3 is built from 14 residues. V was pared by 8 bases and J by 2 bases, with 15 bases between. CDR3 in amino acids: CASSDPGGNYGYTF. The CDR3 bases are TGTGCCAGCTCGGACCCCGGGGGGAACTATGGCTACACCTTC.